The 9 T cell receptor beta chains in this list originate from one sample, sequenced in a study of blood T cell repertoires in COVID-19. Sequencing used immunoSEQ multiplex PCR; TCRdb keeps in-frame clones, though not all of them. Here the sample spans about 330,000 clones, about 87% being singletons. The specimen sequenced was peripheral blood. The receptors shown here come from a man younger than 40 with COVID-19, enrolled during active disease.

J is TRBJ1-4 and V is TRBV27; no definite D call. This CDR3 comprises 15 residues. Germline assignment: CDR1 MNHEY and CDR2 SMNVEV (reference sequence). V dropped 2 bases and J dropped 4 bases, with 11 bases sitting between them. CDR3 in amino acids: CASSLLGSLNEKLFF. The CDR3 DNA reads as TGTGCCAGCAGTTTACTAGGGAGTCTTAATGAAAAACTGTTTTTT. Full variable domain (rest looked up from reference TRBV27 and TRBJ1-4): EAQVTQNPRYLITVTGKKLTVTCSQNMNHEYMSWYRQDPGLGLRQIYYSMNVEVTDKGDVPEGYKVSRKEKRNFPLILESPSPNQTSLYFCASSLLGSLNEKLFFGSGTQLSVL.

The V call is TRBV5-4, the J call TRBJ2-7; 9 positions match TRBD1. CDR1 SGHNT and CDR2 YYREEE come from the germline V gene (reference sequence). V dropped 2 bases and J dropped 5; count of bases not matched to a gene: 8. The CDR3 spans 15 residues. In nucleotides, the CDR3 is TGTGCCAGCAGCTTTTGGGGGACAGGGACCAACGAGCAGTACTTC. It translates to CASSFWGTGTNEQYF.

The chain combines TRBV7-2 with TRBJ2-2; no clear D gene. There are 13 residues in the CDR3. Trimming shortened V by 6 bases and J by 6 bases, and 11 bases separated the two germline ends. From germline, CDR1 is SGHTA and CDR2 FQGNSA. DNA for the CDR3: TGTGCCAGCAGGCTCATTTGGCCCGGGGAGCTGTTTTTT. Protein sequence: CASRLIWPGELFF.

V and J are TRBV4-2 and TRBJ2-1; TRBD1 might be the D (6 bases). This CDR3 comprises 15 residues. Trimming took 1 base from V and 8 from J, leaving 15 bases between them. The germline CDR1 and CDR2 sequences are LGHNA and YNFKEQ. CDR3 coding DNA: TGTGCCAGCAGCCAAGGGGGTTCAGGGGCCGATGAGCAGTTCTTC. Translation gives CASSQGGSGADEQFF.

This sequence joins TRBV7-9 and TRBJ2-2, with D unclear. Trimming cost V 2 bases and J 7 bases, with 14 bases left between them. Per germline, CDR1 SEHNR and CDR2 FQNEAQ (reference sequence). The CDR3 contains 15 residues. Here the CDR3 reads CASSLSPSSFGELFF. DNA for the CDR3: TGTGCCAGCAGCTTATCCCCCTCGAGTTTCGGGGAGCTGTTTTTT.

V usage is TRBV20-1 and J usage is TRBJ2-1, with D possibly TRBD1 on 6 matching bases. The CDR3 is made up of 14 amino acids. Germline assignment: CDR1 DFQATT and CDR2 SNEGSKA (reference sequence). Trimming removed 3 bases at V and 2 bases at J, with 11 bases between. The CDR3 DNA follows: TGCAGTGCTAGTCTTACAGGGCCCTACAATGAGCAGTTCTTC. This gives the protein CSASLTGPYNEQFF.

CDR3 sequence: CASSLTSGSYNEQFF. The DNA for the CDR3 is TGTGCCAGCAGCTTGACTAGCGGGTCGTACAATGAGCAGTTCTTC. The chain couples TRBV3-1 (or the pseudogene TRBV3-2) to TRBJ2-1, with 10 nucleotides matching TRBD2. V gave up 5 bases and J gave up 4 bases; unmatched junction bases: 5. Germline V gene sequence: CDR1 LGHDT, CDR2 YNNKEL (reference sequence). This CDR3 is 15 amino acids long.

This chain connects TRBV10-3 to TRBJ2-7; a possible D gene is TRBD1 (6 bases). V lost 10 bases and J 1 base, leaving 14 bases between the germline ends. Germline V gives CDR1 ENHRY, CDR2 SYGVKD. This CDR3 has 13 amino acids. The CDR3 DNA is TGTGCCAGTGAAAGGGACACTTCCTACGAGCAGTACTTC. Its translation: CASERDTSYEQYF.

The V gene is TRBV7-2, the J gene TRBJ1-2, with 7 positions matching TRBD1. Per germline, CDR1 SGHTA and CDR2 FQGNSA. The CDR3 length is 16 residues. The J segment lost 0 bases and the V segment lost 5 bases, leaving 9 bases of the junction unmatched. CDR3 sequence reads: CASSPEGAASNYGYTF. In DNA, the CDR3 is TGTGCCAGCAGCCCCGAGGGGGCAGCTTCTAACTATGGCTACACCTTC.